This T cell receptor (beta chain) was captured in a study of somatic mutations in cytotoxic T cells in rheumatoid arthritis. Study in general: In some cases, T-cell populations stained with V beta antibodies were flow-sorted at nearly 100% purity, and these included V beta1+ cells sequenced for TCRB.

As for this clone: Its antigen is still unknown.

Isolating CD4+ and CD8+ cells involved positive magnetic bead selection on an AutoMACS. Their purity was then checked by flow cytometry. Overall study results and limits: The study found CD8+ clonality increased with age in rheumatoid arthritis patients, not healthy controls. In about an eighth of the 65 patients, the largest CD8+ clone exceeded 20% of CD8+ cells.

CDR1 is MDHEN, CDR2 SYDVKM, per germline. The trim removed 3 bases at V and 6 bases at J, leaving 6 bases unmatched. This CDR3 spans 15 amino acids. Sequencing used immunoSEQ multiplex PCR; TCRdb keeps in-frame clones, though not all of them. The data contain about 30,000 clones, 75% to 90% of them seen just once; the ten biggest clones take up around 8.3%. This chain uses TRBV28 with TRBJ1-1; 11 bases align to TRBD1. Sequencing was done on a sample of CD8+ T cells sorted from blood. The receptor was derived from an adult with rheumatoid arthritis. CDR3 DNA: TGTGCCAGCAGTTTGGGACAGGGGGATATCGCTGAAGCTTTCTTT. Protein: CASSLGQGDIAEAFF.